Shown below are 7 T cell receptor beta chains from a single sample sequenced in a study of shared clonotypes between healthy human individuals. Here immunoSEQ multiplex PCR was the method, and the copy in TCRdb shows in-frame clones only, minus some. The sample contains about 2.4 million clones, 80% to 95% of which appear only once. The sample comprised naive CD4+ T cells from PBMCs. This sample's subset: CD45RA+ positively selected. The receptors come from a man aged 18 to 29 in good health. Some clones in this sample may be carry-over from other donors' samples.

The chain carries TRBV5-1 and TRBJ1-5; no firm D call. V was clipped by 3 bases and J by 7 bases, with 5 bases between them. The V gene's germline CDR1 is SGHRS and CDR2 YFSETQ. The CDR3 covers 11 residues. Here the CDR3 DNA reads TGCGCCAGCAGCTCCCGACAGCCCCAGCATTTT. This encodes CASSSRQPQHF.

This chain connects TRBV9 to TRBJ2-2; D is perhaps TRBD2 (5 bases). This CDR3 is 15 amino acids long. CDR1 is SGDLS and CDR2 is YYNGEE in the germline V gene. The V gene lost 3 bases and the J gene lost 4 bases, with 13 bases spanning the gap. The CDR3 DNA is TGTGCCAGCAGCGCTCCAGAACTAGGCACCGGGGAGCTGTTTTTT. It yields the protein CASSAPELGTGELFF.

The rearrangement joins TRBV28 to TRBJ1-6, with D hard to call. Looked up from germline, CDR1 is MDHEN and CDR2 is SYDVKM. The ends were cut back, 3 bases at V and 6 bases at J, with 15 bases in the middle. The CDR3 has 16 amino acids. This CDR3 reads CASSFNVGVPNSPLHF. The DNA of the CDR3 is TGTGCCAGCAGTTTCAATGTTGGGGTTCCTAATTCACCCCTCCACTTT.

The chain links TRBV19 to TRBJ2-6; possibly TRBD2 for D (5 bases). V shed 3 bases and J shed 2 bases, with 20 bases lying between them. The CDR3 is 19 residues long. CDR1 LNHDA and CDR2 SQIVND come from the germline V gene (reference sequence). The CDR3 DNA sequence: TGTGCCAGTAGTATCGTGCTGGGTGGGAGTAGCCCTGGGGCCAACGTCCTGACTTTC. The encoded protein is CASSIVLGGSSPGANVLTF. Full variable domain (missing parts from reference TRBV19 and TRBJ2-6): DGGITQSPKYLFRKEGQNVTLSCEQNLNHDAMYWYRQDPGQGLRLIYYSQIVNDFQKGDIAEGYSVSREKKESFPLTVTSAQKNPTAFYLCASSIVLGGSSPGANVLTFGAGSRLTVL.

This clone was observed a single time. The genes are TRBV28 and TRBJ2-2, with 10 nucleotides matching TRBD2. The CDR3 loop spans 15 amino acids. With V trimmed by 6 bases and J by 4 bases, 5 bases remained unmatched. Looked up from germline, CDR1 is MDHEN and CDR2 is SYDVKM. This CDR3 reads CASRQLAGSTGELFF. For the CDR3, the DNA is TGTGCCAGCAGGCAACTAGCGGGAAGCACCGGGGAGCTGTTTTTT. The variable domain in full, completed from reference TRBV28 and TRBJ2-2, reads DVKVTQSSRYLVKRTGEKVFLECVQDMDHENMFWYRQDPGLGLRLIYFSYDVKMKEKGDIPEGYSVSREKKERFSLILESASTNQTSMYLCASRQLAGSTGELFFGEGSRLTVL.

The genes are TRBV10-3 and TRBJ2-7, with TRBD1 identical over 12 bases. The V gene end was trimmed by 6 bases and the J gene end by 13 bases; junction bases not matched to a gene: 10. CDR1 and CDR2 from the germline V gene are ENHRY and SYGVKD. This CDR3 has 13 residues. In DNA, the CDR3 is TGTGCCATCAGCACCCGGGACAGGGGGCTTCCCTACTTC. Translating it yields CAISTRDRGLPYF.

The count of this clone is one. The genes are TRBV4-1 and TRBJ2-3; TRBD2 matches 8 bases. The V gene end was trimmed by 4 bases and the J gene end by 3 bases; junction bases not matched to a gene: 12. This CDR3 contains 17 residues. Germline CDR1 reads MGHRA; CDR2 reads YSYEKL. CDR3 DNA sequence: TGCGCCAGCAGCCGATCGGGGGGGTACGAGAGAACAGATACGCAGTATTTT. It yields the protein CASSRSGGYERTDTQYF.